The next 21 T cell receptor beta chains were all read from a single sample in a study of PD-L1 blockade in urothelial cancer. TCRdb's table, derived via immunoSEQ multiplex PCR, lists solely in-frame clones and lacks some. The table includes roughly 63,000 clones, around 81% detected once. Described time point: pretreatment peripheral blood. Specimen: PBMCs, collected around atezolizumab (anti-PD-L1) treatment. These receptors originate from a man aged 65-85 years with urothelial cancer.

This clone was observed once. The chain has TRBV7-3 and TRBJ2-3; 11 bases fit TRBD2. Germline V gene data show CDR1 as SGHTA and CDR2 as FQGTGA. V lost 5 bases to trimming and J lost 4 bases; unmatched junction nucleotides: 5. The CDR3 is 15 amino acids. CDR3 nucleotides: TGTGCCAGCAGCCATAGCGGGAGGGCCCCAGATACGCAGTATTTT. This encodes CASSHSGRAPDTQYF.

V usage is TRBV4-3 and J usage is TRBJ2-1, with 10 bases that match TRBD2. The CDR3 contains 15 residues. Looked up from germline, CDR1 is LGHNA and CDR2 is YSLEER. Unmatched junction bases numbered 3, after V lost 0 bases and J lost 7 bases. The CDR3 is CASSQDLLAGNEQFF. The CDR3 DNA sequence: TGCGCCAGCAGCCAAGATTTACTAGCGGGAAATGAGCAGTTCTTC.

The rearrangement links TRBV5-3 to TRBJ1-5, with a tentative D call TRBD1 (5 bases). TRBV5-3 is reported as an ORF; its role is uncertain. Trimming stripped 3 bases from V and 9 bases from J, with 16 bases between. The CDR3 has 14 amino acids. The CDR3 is CARSSGRAGGPQHF. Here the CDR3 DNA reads TGTGCCAGAAGCTCAGGACGGGCCGGGGGGCCCCAGCATTTT.

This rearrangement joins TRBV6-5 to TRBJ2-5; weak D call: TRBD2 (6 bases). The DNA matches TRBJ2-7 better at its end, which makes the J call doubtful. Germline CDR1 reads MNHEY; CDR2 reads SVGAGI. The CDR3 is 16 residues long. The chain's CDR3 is CASSYGGGASSYEQYF. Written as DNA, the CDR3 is TGTGCCAGCAGTTACGGTGGCGGGGCTAGCTCCTACGAGCAGTACTTC.

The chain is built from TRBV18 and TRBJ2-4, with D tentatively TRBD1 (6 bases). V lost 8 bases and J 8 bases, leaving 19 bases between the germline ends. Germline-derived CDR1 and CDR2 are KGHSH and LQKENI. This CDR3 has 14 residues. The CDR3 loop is CASRGTGIVDIQYF. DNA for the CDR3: TGTGCCAGCAGGGGAACAGGGATTGTCGACATTCAGTACTTC.

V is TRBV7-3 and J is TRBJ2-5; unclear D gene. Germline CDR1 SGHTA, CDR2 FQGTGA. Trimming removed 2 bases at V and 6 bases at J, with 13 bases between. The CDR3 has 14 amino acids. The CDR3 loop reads CASSLSESSKTQYF. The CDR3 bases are TGTGCCAGCAGCTTATCTGAGAGCTCAAAGACCCAGTACTTC.

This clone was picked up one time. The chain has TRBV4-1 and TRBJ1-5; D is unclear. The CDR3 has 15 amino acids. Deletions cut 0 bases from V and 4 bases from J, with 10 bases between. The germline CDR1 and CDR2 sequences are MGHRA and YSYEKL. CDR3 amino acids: CASSQELTGNQPQHF. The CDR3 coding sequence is TGCGCCAGCAGCCAAGAATTGACGGGTAATCAGCCCCAGCATTTT.

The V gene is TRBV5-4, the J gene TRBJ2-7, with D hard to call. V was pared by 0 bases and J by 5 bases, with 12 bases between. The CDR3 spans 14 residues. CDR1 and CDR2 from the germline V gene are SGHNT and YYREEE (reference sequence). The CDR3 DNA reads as TGTGCCAGCAGCTTGGGTGGGCCCCGGAACGAGCAGTACTTC. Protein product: CASSLGGPRNEQYF.

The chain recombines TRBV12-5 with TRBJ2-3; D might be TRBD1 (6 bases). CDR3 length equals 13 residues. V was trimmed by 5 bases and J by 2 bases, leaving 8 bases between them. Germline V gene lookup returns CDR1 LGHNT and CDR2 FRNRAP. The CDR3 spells CASGGDTTDTQYF. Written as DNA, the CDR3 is TGTGCTAGTGGTGGGGACACCACAGATACGCAGTATTTT. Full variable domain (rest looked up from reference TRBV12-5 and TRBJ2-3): DARVTQTPRHKVTEMGQEVTMRCQPILGHNTVFWYRQTMMQGLELLAYFRNRAPLDDSGMPKDRFSAEMPDATLATLKIQPSEPRDSAVYFCASGGDTTDTQYFGPGTRLTVL.

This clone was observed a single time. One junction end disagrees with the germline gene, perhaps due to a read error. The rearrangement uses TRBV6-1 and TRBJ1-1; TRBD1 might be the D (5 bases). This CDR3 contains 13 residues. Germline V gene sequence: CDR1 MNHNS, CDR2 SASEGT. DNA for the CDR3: TGTGCCTTGCAGGGTCCTCTGAAGACTGAAGCTTTCTTT. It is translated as CALQGPLKTEAFF.

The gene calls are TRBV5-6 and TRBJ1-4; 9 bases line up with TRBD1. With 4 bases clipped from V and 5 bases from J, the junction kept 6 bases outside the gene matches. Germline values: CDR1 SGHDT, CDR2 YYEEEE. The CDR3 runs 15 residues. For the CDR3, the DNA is TGTGCCAGCAGCGAGACAGGGGGTATGAATGAAAAACTGTTTTTT. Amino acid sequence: CASSETGGMNEKLFF.

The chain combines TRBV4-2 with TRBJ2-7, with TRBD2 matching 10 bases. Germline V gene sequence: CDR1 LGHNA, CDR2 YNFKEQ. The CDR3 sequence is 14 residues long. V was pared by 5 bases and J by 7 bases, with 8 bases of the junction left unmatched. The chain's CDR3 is CASSGLAEPREQYF. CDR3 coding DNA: TGTGCCAGCAGCGGACTAGCGGAGCCCCGGGAGCAGTACTTC.

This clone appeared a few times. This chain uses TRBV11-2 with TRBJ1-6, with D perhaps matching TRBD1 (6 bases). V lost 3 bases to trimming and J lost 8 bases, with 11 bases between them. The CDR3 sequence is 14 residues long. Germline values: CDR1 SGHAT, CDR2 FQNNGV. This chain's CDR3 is CASSFGQWDSPLHF. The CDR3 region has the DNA TGTGCCAGCAGCTTCGGACAGTGGGATTCACCCCTCCACTTT.

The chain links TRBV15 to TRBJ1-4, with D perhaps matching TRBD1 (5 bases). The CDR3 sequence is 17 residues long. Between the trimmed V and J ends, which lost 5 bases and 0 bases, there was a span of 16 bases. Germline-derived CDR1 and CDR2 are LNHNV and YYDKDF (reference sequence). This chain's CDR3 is CATSGLIRGSTNEKLFF. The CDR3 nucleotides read TGTGCCACCAGCGGATTGATCCGGGGGTCAACTAATGAAAAACTGTTTTTT.

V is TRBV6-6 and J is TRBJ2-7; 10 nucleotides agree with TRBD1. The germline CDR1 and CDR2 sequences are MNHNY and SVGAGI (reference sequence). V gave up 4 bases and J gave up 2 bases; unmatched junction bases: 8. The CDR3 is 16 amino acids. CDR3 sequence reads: CASSSKDRGTPYEQYF. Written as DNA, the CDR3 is TGTGCCAGCAGTTCAAAGGACAGGGGGACGCCCTACGAGCAGTACTTC.

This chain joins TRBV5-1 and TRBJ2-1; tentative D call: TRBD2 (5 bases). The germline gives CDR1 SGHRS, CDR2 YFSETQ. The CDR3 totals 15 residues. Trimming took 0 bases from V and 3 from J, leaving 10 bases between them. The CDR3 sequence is CASSLAGIDYNEQFF. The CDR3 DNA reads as TGCGCCAGCAGCTTGGCGGGGATTGACTACAATGAGCAGTTCTTC.

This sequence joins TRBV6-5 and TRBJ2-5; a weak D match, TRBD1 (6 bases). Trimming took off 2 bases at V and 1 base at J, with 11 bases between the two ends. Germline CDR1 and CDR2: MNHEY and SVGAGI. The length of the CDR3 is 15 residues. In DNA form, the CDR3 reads TGTGCCAGCAGTTACCGGACAGACCGCCAAGAGACCCAGTACTTC. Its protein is CASSYRTDRQETQYF.

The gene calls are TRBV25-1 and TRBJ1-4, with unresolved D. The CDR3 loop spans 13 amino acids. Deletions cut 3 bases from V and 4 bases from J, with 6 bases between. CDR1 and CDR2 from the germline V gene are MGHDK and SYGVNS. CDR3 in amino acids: CASSDGLNEKLFF. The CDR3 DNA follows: TGTGCCAGCAGTGACGGACTTAATGAAAAACTGTTTTTT.

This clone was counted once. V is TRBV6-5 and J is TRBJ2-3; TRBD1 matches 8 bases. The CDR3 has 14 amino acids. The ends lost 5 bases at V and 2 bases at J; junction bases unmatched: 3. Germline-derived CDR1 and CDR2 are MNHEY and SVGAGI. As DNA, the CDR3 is TGTGCCAGCAGTAGACAGGGGCCCACAGATACGCAGTATTTT. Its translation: CASSRQGPTDTQYF.

The CDR3: CASSFPSTGNPLHF. CDR3 nucleotide sequence: TGTGCCAGCAGCTTCCCTTCTACAGGGAATCCCCTCCACTTT. This chain joins TRBV7-2 and TRBJ1-6; possible D gene TRBD1, 6 bases. V lost 3 bases and J lost 13, with 16 bases in between. Germline-derived CDR1 and CDR2 are SGHTA and FQGNSA. This CDR3 contains 14 residues.

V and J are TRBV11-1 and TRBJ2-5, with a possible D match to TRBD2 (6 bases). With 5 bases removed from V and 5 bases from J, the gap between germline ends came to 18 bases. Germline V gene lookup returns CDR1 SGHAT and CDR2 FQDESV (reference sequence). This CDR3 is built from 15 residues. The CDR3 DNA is TGTGCCAGCAGCCACCGGACTGTGGGGAGGGAGACCCAGTACTTC. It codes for CASSHRTVGRETQYF.